The rows below give T cell receptor beta chains drawn from one sample of a study of control samples from healthy donors and cancer patients. This table comes from immunoSEQ multiplex PCR, and its TCRdb copy is limited to in-frame clones, with some not included. The data contain 91,000 or so clones, approximately 93% of them singletons. The sample was blood. The receptors here all came from a woman aged 30 to 39 in good health. CDR3s include the opening cysteine and the closing phenylalanine or tryptophan. A D gene is named only where the DNA matches it firmly. Some rows have no size entry. The others give once, few or many, or a class for an expanded clone.

CDR3 protein | CDR3 DNA | V gene | CDR3 length | clone size | J gene | D gene
CASSHPGYQETQYF | TGTGCCAGCAGTCACCCGGGGTACCAAGAGACCCAGTACTTC | TRBV5-5 | 14 | NA | TRBJ2-5 | NA
CASRPGTGGTGELFF | TGTGCCAGCAGGCCCGGGACAGGGGGCACCGGGGAGCTGTTTTTT | TRBV28 | 15 | NA | TRBJ2-2 | TRBD1
CASSPLTGSLTEAFF | TGTGCCAGCAGCCCCCTGACAGGGAGCCTCACTGAAGCTTTCTTT | TRBV5-6 | 15 | NA | TRBJ1-1 | TRBD1
CASSLTGGQPQHF | TGCGCCAGCAGCTTGACAGGAGGGCAGCCCCAGCATTTT | TRBV5-1 | 13 | NA | TRBJ1-5 | NA
CATSLRDRAGYSNQPQHF | TGTGCCACCAGCTTGAGGGACAGGGCAGGGTATAGCAATCAGCCCCAGCATTTT | TRBV15 | 18 | NA | TRBJ1-5 | TRBD1
CAIRRQGLGQPQHF | TGTGCCATCAGACGACAGGGATTAGGTCAGCCCCAGCATTTT | TRBV10-3 | 14 | NA | TRBJ1-5 | TRBD1
CASSLDHVARSTGGYTF | TGTGCCAGCAGCTTAGATCACGTCGCCCGTTCTACGGGTGGCTACACCTTC | TRBV11-2 | 17 | NA | TRBJ1-2 | NA
CASSGRLGGIHEQFF | TGTGCCAGCAGCGGACGACTAGGTGGTATCCATGAGCAGTTCTTC | TRBV9 | 15 | few | TRBJ2-1 | NA
CSVVGTGISGANVLTF | TGCAGCGTTGTCGGGACAGGGATCTCTGGGGCCAACGTCCTGACTTTC | TRBV29-1 | 16 | once | TRBJ2-6 | TRBD1
CASSLDSYSGNTIYF | TGCGCCAGCAGCTTGGATAGTTACTCTGGAAACACCATATATTTT | TRBV5-1 | 15 | NA | TRBJ1-3 | NA
CASSSRDSWGLEGQYF | TGTGCCAGCAGCTCCCGGGACAGTTGGGGTCTCGAAGGGCAGTACTTC | TRBV7-9 | 16 | NA | TRBJ2-7 | TRBD1
CASSTGLAVSYEQYF | TGTGCCAGCAGCACGGGACTAGCGGTTTCCTACGAGCAGTACTTC | TRBV5-5 | 15 | NA | TRBJ2-7 | TRBD2
CASTAHLGGGYGYTF | TGTGCCAGTACGGCTCACCTAGGGGGCGGCTATGGCTACACCTTC | TRBV19 | 15 | NA | TRBJ1-2 | TRBD1
CASSQGGSWGWQFF | TGTGCCAGCAGCCAAGGCGGGAGCTGGGGTTGGCAGTTCTTC | TRBV3-1/TRBV3-2 | 14 | NA | TRBJ2-1 | TRBD2